This T cell receptor (beta chain) originates from a study of cytomegalovirus exposure and HLA in healthy donors. Germline values: CDR1 KGHSH, CDR2 LQKENI. Trimming took 5 bases from V and 6 from J; bases not matched to a gene: 3. The CDR3 totals 14 residues. Remarks on this clone: The target antigen is unknown.

The study ran its PCR with 60 Vbeta and 13 Jbeta primers. TCRdb's table, derived via immunoSEQ multiplex PCR, lists solely in-frame clones and lacks some. The sample has approximately 150,000 clones; roughly 80% are singletons. Study outcomes and limitations: CMV serostatus stood as the only immune exposure information on hand. Some public TCRs appeared in many individuals, while most sequences were rare.

Sequencing input: PBMCs. This chain joins TRBV18 and TRBJ2-2; 10 bases agree with TRBD2. This receptor was taken from a male donor in good health and CMV-seronegative. The CDR3 here is CASSTGLAPGELFF. The DNA of the CDR3 is TGTGCCAGCTCAACGGGACTAGCGCCCGGGGAGCTGTTTTTT.